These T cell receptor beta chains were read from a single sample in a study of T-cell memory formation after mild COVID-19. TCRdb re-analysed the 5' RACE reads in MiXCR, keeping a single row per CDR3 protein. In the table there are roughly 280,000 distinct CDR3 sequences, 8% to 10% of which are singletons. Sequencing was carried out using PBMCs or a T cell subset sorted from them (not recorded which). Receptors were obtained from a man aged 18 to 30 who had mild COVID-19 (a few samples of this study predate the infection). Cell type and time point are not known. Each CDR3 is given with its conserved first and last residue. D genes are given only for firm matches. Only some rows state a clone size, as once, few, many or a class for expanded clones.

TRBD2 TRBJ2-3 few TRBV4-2 TGTGCCAGCAGTGGTCGCGGGGGGTCCGACACAGATACGCAGTATTTT CASSGRGGSDTDTQYF
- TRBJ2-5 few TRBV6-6 TGTGCCAGCAACGCGGGGGCGGGAGAGACCCAGTACTTC CASNAGAGETQYF
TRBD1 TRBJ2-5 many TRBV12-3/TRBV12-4 TGTGCCAGCAGTTTAGAACAGGGGCAAGAGACCCAGTACTTC CASSLEQGQETQYF
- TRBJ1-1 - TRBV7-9 TGTGCCAGCAGCTCGCGGACGGTGAACACTGAAGCTTTCTTT CASSSRTVNTEAFF
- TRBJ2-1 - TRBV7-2 TGTGCCAGCACCCCGACTAGTAGCTCCTACAATGAGCAGTTCTTC CASTPTSSSYNEQFF
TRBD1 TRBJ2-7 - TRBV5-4 TGTGCCAGCAGCATACCACCGGGACAGGGGACGGGATACGAGCAGTACTTC CASSIPPGQGTGYEQYF
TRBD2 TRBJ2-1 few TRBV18 TGTGCCAGCTCACCCTCGACCGGGGGAGGGTACAATGAGCAGTTCTTC CASSPSTGGGYNEQFF
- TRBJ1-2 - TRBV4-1 TGCGCCAGCAGCCAAGAAACAGGGCTTGCTCGGGGCTACACCTTC CASSQETGLARGYTF
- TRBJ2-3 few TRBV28 TGTGCCAGCAGCCCCCCGGAGACAGATACGCAGTATTTT CASSPPETDTQYF
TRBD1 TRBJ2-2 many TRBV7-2 TGTGCCAGCAGCGGGGGACAGGGTTTCACCGGGGAGCTGTTTTTT CASSGGQGFTGELFF
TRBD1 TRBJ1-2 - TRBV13 TGTGCCAGCAGCGTCCGGACAGGGAGAGGCTACACCTTC CASSVRTGRGYTF
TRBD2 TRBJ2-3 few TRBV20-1 TGCAGTGCTAGCATGGGGACTAGCGCAGATACGCAGTATTTT CSASMGTSADTQYF
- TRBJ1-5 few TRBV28 TGTGCCAGCAGGTCCGGGACGAAAGGGCGACAGCCCCAGCATTTT CASRSGTKGRQPQHF
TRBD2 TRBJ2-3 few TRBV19 TGTGCCAGTAGCCTCGGGCGGGAGTCAGATACGCAGTATTTT CASSLGRESDTQYF
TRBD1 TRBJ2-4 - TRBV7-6 TGTGCCAGCAGCTTATACGACAGGGGAGTCCGACTAGCCAAAAACATTCAGTACTTC CASSLYDRGVRLAKNIQYF
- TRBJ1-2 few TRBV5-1 TGCGCCAGCAGCATGATCAGCACCTTC CASSMISTF
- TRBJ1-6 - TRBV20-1 TGCAGTGCTAGAGAGGGGAAGGTCGGCTCACCCCTCCACTTT CSAREGKVGSPLHF
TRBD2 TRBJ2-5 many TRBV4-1 TGCGCCAGCAGCCAAGACCAGCGGGGCCAAGAGACCCAGTACTTC CASSQDQRGQETQYF
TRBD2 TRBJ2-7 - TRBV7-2 TGTGCCAGCAGCCTAGCGGGGCGGGAGCAGTACTTC CASSLAGREQYF
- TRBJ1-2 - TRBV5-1 TGCGCCAGCAGCTTGACGGGGAGAGATGGCTACACCTTC CASSLTGRDGYTF
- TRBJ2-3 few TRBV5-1 TGCGCCAGCAGCTTGGCCGGCAATCCTCCAGATACGCAGTATTTT CASSLAGNPPDTQYF
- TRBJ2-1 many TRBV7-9 TGTGCCAGCAGCTTAGAGCGGAGCTGGGATGAGCAGTTCTTC CASSLERSWDEQFF
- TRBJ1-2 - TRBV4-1 TGCGCCAGCAGACCGGGGGGCGCGGACTATGGCTACACCTTC CASRPGGADYGYTF
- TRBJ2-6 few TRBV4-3 TGCGCCAGCAGCCAAGATCGGATCATACGCTCTGGGGCCAACGTCCTGACTTTC CASSQDRIIRSGANVLTF